What follows are 13 T cell receptor beta chains derived from one specimen sequenced in a study of OX40 agonist ivuxolimab in advanced cancers. The method was immunoSEQ multiplex PCR; TCRdb's version includes in-frame clones alone and lacks a portion of them. The data contain fewer than 20,000 clones, roughly 81% of them singletons. The sequencing used CD4+ or CD8+ T cells sorted from blood, collected in a trial of the OX40 agonist ivuxolimab. These receptors originate from an adult with an advanced solid tumor such as melanoma, head and neck, liver or kidney cancer.

The rearrangement links TRBV7-2 to TRBJ2-1, with no clear D. The V and J ends lost 1 base and 0 bases respectively, with 19 bases between them. This CDR3 is built from 19 residues. Looked up from germline, CDR1 is SGHTA and CDR2 is FQGNSA. The CDR3 reads CASSLEGPEVWGSYNEQFF. CDR3 DNA: TGTGCCAGCAGCTTAGAAGGGCCAGAGGTTTGGGGCTCCTACAATGAGCAGTTCTTC.

The rearrangement joins TRBV6-5 to TRBJ2-2; no definite D call. CDR1 is MNHEY, CDR2 SVGAGI, per germline. Trimming left V 0 bases short and J 2 bases short, with 1 base between. CDR3 size: 13 residues. CDR3 DNA sequence: TGTGCCAGCAGTTACTCAAACACCGGGGAGCTGTTTTTT. Translating gives CASSYSNTGELFF.

About this clone itself: Likely a read error: the CDR3 ends without its conserved phenylalanine or tryptophan. It is unclear where the CDR3 begins or ends on the DNA, so no DNA is shown, and the CDR3 is as TCRdb lists it. The gene calls are TRBV23-1 and TRBJ2-3; TRBD1, the D gene given by the table, was not confirmed from the DNA. TRBV23-1 is known as an ORF, though its function is uncertain. The CDR3 spans 12 amino acids, including both terminal residues. CDR3 in amino acids: CASSQLYPGTPA.

V is TRBV29-1 and J is TRBJ1-2; 10 positions agree with TRBD1. The length of the CDR3 is 12 residues. Germline lookup yields CDR1 SQVTM and CDR2 ANQGSEA. The CDR3 spells CSAGTGDYGYTF. CDR3 nucleotide sequence: TGCAGTGCCGGGACAGGGGACTATGGCTACACCTTC.

This clone was seen ten or more times. This rearrangement joins TRBV7-8 to TRBJ2-2; TRBD1 matches 8 bases. V was clipped by 11 bases and J by 3 bases; unmatched bases: 5. Germline V gives CDR1 SGHVS, CDR2 FQNEAQ. This CDR3 has 13 amino acids. The CDR3 nucleotides read TGTGCCGGAGGGGACAGGTACACCGGGGAGCTGTTTTTT. This codes for CAGGDRYTGELFF.

The chain uses TRBV5-1 and TRBJ1-2; D is unclear. Germline lookup yields CDR1 SGHRS and CDR2 YFSETQ. The CDR3 extends over 12 amino acids. Trimming shortened V by 4 bases and J by 6 bases, and 10 bases separated the two germline ends. CDR3 sequence: CASSPGGDGYTF. The CDR3 bases are TGCGCCAGCAGCCCGGGCGGGGATGGCTACACCTTC.

CDR3 nucleotide sequence: TGTGCCAGCAGCTTAGCGCCAGGGATGGTTTTAGAAGCTTTCTTT. Translated: CASSLAPGMVLEAFF. The chain combines TRBV7-2 with TRBJ1-1; possible D gene TRBD1, 5 bases. Germline V gene data show CDR1 as SGHTA and CDR2 as FQGNSA. The CDR3 is 15 residues long. V shed 0 bases and J shed 8 bases, with 16 bases lying between them. The whole variable domain, remainder taken from reference TRBV7-2 and TRBJ1-1, is GAGVSQSPSNKVTEKGKDVELRCDPISGHTALYWYRQSLGQGLEFLIYFQGNSAPDKSGLPSDRFSAERTGGSVSTLTIQRTQQEDSAVYLCASSLAPGMVLEAFFGQGTRLTVV.

This clone is termed large. This rearrangement joins TRBV7-6 to TRBJ1-3; the match to TRBD1 covers 8 bases. The CDR3 is made up of 16 amino acids. V dropped 4 bases and J dropped 1; count of bases not matched to a gene: 6. The germline gives CDR1 SGHVS, CDR2 FNYEAQ. Here the CDR3 reads CASSSEQGASGNTIYF. For the CDR3, the DNA is TGTGCCAGCAGCTCTGAGCAGGGGGCTTCTGGAAACACCATATATTTT.

This clone was observed a handful of times. This likely reflects a read error, since a far larger clone is one base away. The gene calls are TRBV4-2 and TRBJ1-1; D is ambiguous. Germline assignment: CDR1 LGHNA and CDR2 YNFKEQ. The CDR3 is 14 residues long. With 4 bases removed from V and 5 bases from J, the gap between germline ends came to 14 bases. CDR3 nucleotide sequence: TGTGCCAGCAGCCCCGAGGCTGGGATTACTGAAGCTTTCTTT. Its translation: CASSPEAGITEAFF.

The chain couples TRBV4-3 to TRBJ1-1; D gene uncertain. The germline gives CDR1 LGHNA, CDR2 YSLEER. The V gene lost 0 bases and the J gene lost 1 base, with 9 bases spanning the gap. This CDR3 contains 15 residues. CDR3 protein: CASSQDRARNTEAFF. The CDR3 DNA is TGCGCCAGCAGCCAAGACCGGGCACGGAACACTGAAGCTTTCTTT.

This clone was found many times. V is TRBV7-9 and J is TRBJ2-1, with D perhaps matching TRBD1 or TRBD2 (5 bases each). The ends were cut back, 2 bases at V and 14 bases at J, with 16 bases in the middle. CDR3 length equals 13 residues. Germline V gene lookup returns CDR1 SEHNR and CDR2 FQNEAQ (reference sequence). CDR3 nucleotides: TGTGCCAGCAGCTTAAATTCTCAAGTGGGGGAGTTCTTC. This codes for CASSLNSQVGEFF.

This clone was detected once. The chain couples TRBV7-9 to TRBJ1-5; perhaps TRBD1 as D (5 bases). V gave up 3 bases and J gave up 7 bases, with 19 bases separating them. Germline CDR1 is SEHNR and CDR2 is FQNEAQ (reference sequence). The CDR3 sequence is 16 residues long. The CDR3 reads CASSLESGSGSQPQHF. CDR3 coding DNA: TGTGCCAGCAGCTTGGAATCAGGGTCGGGTAGCCAGCCCCAGCATTTT.

The CDR3 loop reads CASSPGTGSFVTFF. The CDR3 region has the DNA TGCGCCAGCAGCCCTGGGACAGGAAGTTTTGTGACTTTCTTT. The chain carries TRBV4-3 and TRBJ1-1, with 8 bases lining up with TRBD1. Germline V gene sequence: CDR1 LGHNA, CDR2 YSLEER. The CDR3 totals 14 residues. J gave up 12 bases and V 4 bases, and 13 bases lay outside the gene matches.